This TCR beta chain was profiled in a study of blood T cell repertoires in COVID-19 (dated by TCRdb to 2018 to 2020). In the study overall: The collaborator samples originated in the United States, Italy and Spain and spanned the acute and convalescent phases of COVID-19. Deeply sampled blood TCRbeta repertoires from subjects exposed to, actively infected with, or recovered from COVID-19 were included in the dataset. The sample metadata nearly always contained a de-identified subject ID, COVID-19 status, age in years and sex. The repertoires were made available in a free public database intended to serve as a resource for research on the immune response to SARS-CoV-2. The samples were drawn from the first 160 participants of the ongoing ImmuneRACE study and from 950 to 1,500 subjects provided by 6 global collaborators. Where available, HLA class I and class II types were taken from metadata supplied by the sample provider and were not determined by assay-based typing. The prospective study material was composed of cDNA or gDNA derived from T cells, B-cell-depleted T cells, or PBMCs.

TCRbeta CDR3 regions were amplified from genomic DNA by means of the immunoSEQ Assay, a bias-controlled multiplex PCR. As for how the authors treated the data: The number of nucleated cells in each sample was estimated from the amplification of reference gene primers within the assay. To quantify the absolute abundance of each unique TCRbeta CDR3 rearrangement, sequence reads were collapsed and filtered. For each sample, productive Simpson clonality was calculated as the square root of Simpson's diversity index over productive rearrangements. TCRdb retrieved this table from immuneACCESS and kept in-frame rearrangements only. Not all clones are present; in checked studies, unresolved V genes account for under half, and no reason is known for the remainder. V, J and clone size are taken as reported in that table, and D and trimming were inferred from the DNA itself. The sample profile shows approximately 270,000 clones; 89% of them were found once. Under 2.5% of the sample goes to the ten largest clones.

Overall study outcomes, separate from this receptor: The amount of clinical and demographic metadata varied by source and participant and was provided uncurated.

The germline V gene provides CDR1 SGHRS and CDR2 YFSETQ. V loses 2 bases, J loses 8 bases, and the germline ends lie 17 bases apart. The CDR3 starts with the cysteine, ends with the phenylalanine, and has 15 residues. Only the CDR3 portion is preserved as DNA: 45 bases, with reading frame beginning at the first base. Collaborating institutions collected whole blood in K2EDTA tubes following their own protocols. For TCRbeta analysis, collaborators shipped samples in one of three forms: frozen whole blood, isolated PBMCs, or DNA extracted from either of those sample types. This clone has a single count. The specificity of this receptor is unknown. No clone much larger than this one lies a single base away; base qualities are absent.

This sequence originates from a man aged 45-65 years with acute or convalescent COVID-19. Sequencing was carried out using peripheral blood. This chain joins TRBV5-1 to TRBJ1-3; the D gene is perhaps TRBD1, on 5 matching bases. The CDR3 loop reads CASSLGQGGWDTIYF. The bases are TGCGCCAGCAGCTTAGGGCAGGGAGGATGGGACACCATATATTTT. The CDR3 plus the reference TRBV5-1 and TRBJ1-3 genes for the other parts give the full variable domain: KAGVTQTPRYLIKTRGQQVTLSCSPISGHRSVSWYQQTPGQGLQFLFEYFSETQRNKGNFPGRFSGRQFSNSRSEMNVSTLELGDSALYLCASSLGQGGWDTIYFGEGSWLTVV.